This T cell receptor (beta chain) was profiled in a study of vaccination effects on CD4 cells after COVID-19. As for the study in general: The study obtained samples from two convalescent patients 16 days and one week before vaccination.

Findings of the study overall: In convalescent patients, vaccine-induced clones largely differed from infection-induced clones.

Regarding this clone: Antigen specificity is unknown.

This table comes from immunoSEQ multiplex PCR, and its TCRdb copy is limited to in-frame clones, with some not included. The sample records 63,000 or so clones, around 70% being singletons. Under the ViraFEST assay, PBMC were stimulated with viral peptide pools so that antigen-specific CD4+ T cells expanded. Sequencing was performed afterwards. Upon completion of about eleven days in culture, CD4+ T cells were isolated. PCR-confirmed SARS-CoV-2 infection occurred in the person between March and December 2020. A few million PBMC were seeded per well and grown in the presence of about 9.6 IU/ml IL-2 and around 10 ug/ml peptides. A pool of HIV-1 Nef peptides served as the condition for the negative control culture. This CDR3 is 15 amino acids long. The germline V and J ends were trimmed by 5 bases and 3 bases, with 17 bases remaining between them. Germline V gives CDR1 SGHTA, CDR2 FQGNSA.

The J gene is TRBJ2-7, the V gene TRBV7-2; D remains unclear. Sample: CD4+ T cells from PBMCs cultured with HIV peptides, taken before COVID-19 vaccination. The subset is: HIV-1 Nef peptide pool negative control/reference culture. The origin of this receptor is a human donor who had a prior SARS-CoV-2 infection. CDR3 in amino acids: CASSIVPEQSYEQYF. The CDR3, as DNA: TGTGCCAGCAGCATAGTTCCCGAGCAGAGCTACGAGCAGTACTTC.